These T cell receptor beta chains were read from a single sample in a study of CD8 T cells in Susac syndrome. In TCRdb, the immunoSEQ multiplex PCR reads were re-called with MiXCR into one record per CDR3 protein. Seen here are approximately 150,000 distinct CDR3 sequences, approximately 96% observed once, and the top ten hold 0.065% to 0.1%. Sequenced material: CD4+ T cells from PBMCs. The receptors stem from a human donor with Susac syndrome. Each CDR3 is given with its conserved first and last residue. A D gene is named only where the DNA matches it firmly. Size is stated for part of the rows, as once, few or many counts, or as a class when the clone is expanded.

CDR3 length	V gene	J gene	clone size	D gene	CDR3 protein	CDR3 DNA
19	TRBV7-8	TRBJ2-3	-	TRBD1	CASSSRDRGGPYSTDTQYF	TGTGCCAGCAGCTCCCGGGACAGGGGAGGCCCTTATAGCACAGATACGCAGTATTTT
12	TRBV7-3	TRBJ2-7	-	-	CASNPRGYEQYF	TGTGCCAGCAACCCCCGGGGGTACGAGCAGTACTTC
11	TRBV29-1	TRBJ2-7	-	-	CSVEGAYEQYF	TGCAGCGTTGAGGGGGCCTACGAGCAGTACTTC
12	TRBV20-1	TRBJ2-5	-	TRBD2	CSAAGGEETQYF	TGCAGTGCAGCGGGGGGGGAGGAGACCCAGTACTTC
11	TRBV29-1	TRBJ2-7	once	-	CSVDSGNEQYF	TGCAGCGTTGATTCGGGGAACGAGCAGTACTTC
16	TRBV16	TRBJ1-2	-	TRBD1	CASSQSGQDPGYGYTF	TGTGCCAGCAGCCAATCGGGACAGGACCCGGGCTATGGCTACACCTTC
13	TRBV3-1	TRBJ2-7	-	-	CASSQGLPREQYF	TGTGCCAGCAGCCAAGGACTTCCCCGCGAGCAGTACTTC
12	TRBV20-1	TRBJ1-1	-	-	CSASGGNTEAFF	TGCAGTGCTAGTGGGGGGAACACTGAAGCTTTCTTT
15	TRBV20-1	TRBJ2-2	-	TRBD2	CSASPSGSHAGELFF	TGCAGTGCTAGTCCTAGCGGGAGTCACGCCGGGGAGCTGTTTTTT
15	TRBV28	TRBJ2-1	-	-	CASSNFVSTYNEQFF	TGTGCCAGCAGTAATTTCGTAAGCACCTACAATGAGCAGTTCTTC
14	TRBV2	TRBJ2-1	-	-	CASSYGTQGLGQFF	TGTGCCAGCAGTTACGGGACCCAGGGGCTCGGGCAGTTCTTC
14	TRBV3-1	TRBJ2-7	-	-	CASSQEGYLGEQYF	TGTGCCAGCAGCCAAGAAGGATATCTGGGGGAGCAGTACTTC
17	TRBV5-6	TRBJ1-3	-	-	CASSLSPDQNLRNTIYF	TGTGCCAGCAGCTTGTCCCCCGACCAAAACCTCCGAAACACCATATATTTT
11	TRBV12-3/TRBV12-4	TRBJ2-3	-	-	CASSFQGTQYF	TGTGCCAGCAGTTTCCAGGGTACGCAGTATTTT
16	TRBV19	TRBJ2-5	-	-	CASSIEDHRRGETQYF	TGTGCCAGTAGTATCGAGGATCACCGGAGGGGTGAGACCCAGTACTTC
16	TRBV7-9	TRBJ2-2	-	TRBD2	CASSVAPSGGTGELFF	TGTGCCAGCAGCGTAGCCCCCAGCGGGGGTACCGGGGAGCTGTTTTTT
14	TRBV20-1	TRBJ1-5	-	-	CSAREGPRGQPQHF	TGCAGTGCTAGAGAGGGCCCCAGGGGTCAGCCCCAGCATTTT
14	TRBV5-1	TRBJ1-6	-	-	CASSRAPDNSPLHF	TGCGCCAGCAGCCGTGCCCCAGATAATTCACCCCTCCACTTT
11	TRBV12-3/TRBV12-4	TRBJ1-1	few	-	CASRTNTEAFF	TGTGCCAGCAGGACTAACACTGAAGCTTTCTTT
15	TRBV13	TRBJ1-4	-	TRBD1	CASSPPTGADEKLFF	TGTGCCAGCAGCCCCCCCACAGGGGCTGATGAAAAACTGTTTTTT
15	TRBV10-3	TRBJ2-3	once	-	CAISETGDSTDTQYF	TGTGCCATCAGTGAGACCGGGGACAGCACAGATACGCAGTATTTT
17	TRBV7-3	TRBJ2-1	-	TRBD2	CASSLLAGVSSYNEQFF	TGTGCCAGCAGCTTACTAGCGGGGGTCAGCTCCTACAATGAGCAGTTCTTC
13	TRBV3-1	TRBJ2-7	-	TRBD2	CASSLGLVVEQYF	TGTGCCAGCAGCCTAGGACTAGTGGTCGAGCAGTACTTC
16	TRBV24-1	TRBJ2-3	once	TRBD2	CATSDYPSGIADTQYF	TGTGCCACCAGTGATTACCCTAGCGGGATAGCGGATACGCAGTATTTT
14	TRBV5-1	TRBJ2-2	-	-	CASSLGRAGEELFF	TGCGCCAGCAGCTTGGGCAGGGCCGGAGAGGAGCTGTTTTTT
12	TRBV15	TRBJ1-2	-	-	CATSRDRGDYTF	TGTGCCACCAGCAGAGATCGAGGGGACTACACCTTC
15	TRBV7-9	TRBJ2-5	-	-	CASSLVPGREETQYF	TGTGCCAGCAGCTTAGTTCCGGGTAGAGAGGAGACCCAGTACTTC
14	TRBV19	TRBJ2-7	-	TRBD1	CASSSPDRVYEQYF	TGTGCCAGTAGTTCTCCGGACAGGGTCTACGAGCAGTACTTC
13	TRBV3-1	TRBJ2-5	-	-	CASSGGLGETQYF	TGTGCCAGCAGCGGCGGCCTAGGGGAGACCCAGTACTTC
14	TRBV3-1	TRBJ2-3	-	TRBD2	CASSPAGGEGTQYF	TGTGCCAGCAGCCCAGCGGGGGGGGAAGGTACGCAGTATTTT
14	TRBV18	TRBJ1-2	-	-	CASSPPGTNYGYTF	TGTGCCAGCTCACCACCCGGGACTAACTATGGCTACACCTTC
15	TRBV13	TRBJ1-4	-	-	CASRAKGATNEKLFF	TGTGCCAGCAGAGCGAAGGGGGCAACTAATGAAAAACTGTTTTTT
14	TRBV29-1	TRBJ1-2	once	-	CSVGGGALRYGYTF	TGCAGCGTTGGCGGAGGGGCGCTACGCTATGGCTACACCTTC
12	TRBV24-1	TRBJ2-5	-	-	CATSDLGETQYF	TGTGCCACCAGTGATTTGGGGGAGACCCAGTACTTC
13	TRBV20-1	TRBJ2-1	-	TRBD2	CSGWLAANNEQFF	TGCAGTGGTTGGCTAGCGGCCAACAATGAGCAGTTCTTC
12	TRBV6-2/TRBV6-3	TRBJ2-1	-	-	CASSYPGNEQFF	TGTGCCAGCAGTTACCCGGGGAATGAGCAGTTCTTC
14	TRBV4-1	TRBJ2-3	-	-	CASSPGPTTDTQYF	TGCGCCAGCAGCCCCGGCCCAACAACAGATACGCAGTATTTT